This T cell receptor beta chain was captured by sequencing in a study of blood T cell repertoires in COVID-19 (dated by TCRdb to about 2020). Broadly, across the study: The collaborator samples originated in the United States, Italy and Spain and spanned the acute and convalescent phases of COVID-19. The prospective study material was composed of cDNA or gDNA derived from T cells, B-cell-depleted T cells, or PBMCs. Subjects who had been exposed to COVID-19, were actively infected with it, or had recovered from it provided the deeply sampled blood TCRbeta repertoires that made up the dataset. The repertoires were released in a freely available public database intended as a resource for research on the immune response to SARS-CoV-2. Samples were obtained from the ongoing ImmuneRACE study (first 160 participants) and from about 1,300 subjects provided by 6 global collaborators. A de-identified subject ID, COVID-19 status, age in years and sex were almost always included in the sample metadata. Where available, HLA class I and class II types were obtained from metadata supplied by the sample provider rather than from assay-based typing.

The collaborating institutions used their own protocols to collect whole blood in K2EDTA tubes. For TCRbeta analysis, collaborators shipped samples in one of three forms: frozen whole blood, isolated PBMCs, or DNA extracted from either of those sample types. Beyond this particular receptor, the publication reports: How much clinical and demographic metadata was included differed by source and by participant, and the metadata was provided uncurated.

Trimming removed 4 bases from V and 7 bases from J; the gene matches leave 6 bases unexplained. CDR1 and CDR2, per the germline V gene, are SGHTS and YDEGEE. The cysteine opens and the phenylalanine closes a CDR3 of 14 amino acids. Kept here is only the CDR3 DNA, which spans 42 bases and is read in frame from base 1. As for this clone: The antigen it recognizes is unknown. Base-call qualities are not available, and no considerably larger clone is one nucleotide away.

The immunoSEQ Assay, a bias-controlled multiplex PCR, was used to amplify TCRbeta CDR3 regions from genomic DNA. The paper's data handling went like this. Nucleated cell counts per sample were estimated from amplification of reference gene primers within the assay. To quantify the absolute abundance of each unique TCRbeta CDR3 rearrangement, sequence reads were collapsed and filtered. For each sample, productive Simpson clonality was calculated as the square root of Simpson's diversity index across productive rearrangements. TCRdb mirrors the immuneACCESS table, restricted to in-frame sequences. Some clones are absent from its copies; in checked studies, under half trace to an unresolved V gene, and the reason for the others is unknown. V and J calls and clone size are given by that table; D and trimming were obtained from the DNA. In all, the sample holds roughly 170,000 clones, and roughly 80% of those were seen once. The ten largest make up roughly 7% of the sample.

What was sequenced was peripheral blood. The clonotype originates from a human donor in a cohort sampled during active COVID-19. In this chain, TRBV5-8 is recombined with TRBJ1-1; TRBD1 agrees with 11 junctional bases. The DNA sequence is TGTGCCAGCAGCGCCGGGACAGGGGGGTATGAAGCTTTCTTT. It specifies CASSAGTGGYEAFF.